The next 30 T cell receptor beta chains were all read from a single sample in a study of T-cell memory formation after mild COVID-19. TCRdb recomputed calls from the 5' RACE reads with MiXCR, one row per CDR3 protein. The table shows approximately 65,000 distinct CDR3 sequences, with 9% to 9.5% occurring only once. Source material: PBMCs or a T cell subset sorted from them (not recorded which). These receptors were taken from a man in his late teens or twenties who had mild COVID-19 (a few samples of this study predate the infection). Cell type and time point are not known.

The chain combines TRBV18 with TRBJ2-2; D is tentatively TRBD1 or TRBD2 (6 bases each). Germline V gene data show CDR1 as KGHSH and CDR2 as LQKENI. V was clipped by 3 bases and J by 3 bases, with 17 bases between them. CDR3 length: 17 amino acids. The CDR3 protein is CASSPEGHDPDTGELFF. In DNA form, the CDR3 reads TGTGCCAGCTCACCGGAGGGACACGACCCCGACACCGGGGAGCTGTTTTTT.

This clonotype was seen repeatedly, ten times or more. The chain joins TRBV5-1 to TRBJ1-2; D possibly corresponds to TRBD1 (5 bases). This CDR3 is 12 amino acids long. Trimming removed 7 bases at V and 6 bases at J, with 13 bases between. Looked up from germline, CDR1 is SGHRS and CDR2 is YFSETQ. The CDR3 loop is CASSRTPDGYTF. Here the CDR3 DNA reads TGCGCCAGCTCGAGGACACCTGATGGCTACACCTTC.

The chain carries TRBV4-3 and TRBJ2-3; D is undetermined. V lost 0 bases, J lost 5 bases, and 6 bases lay in between. Per the germline V gene, CDR1 is LGHNA and CDR2 is YSLEER. This CDR3 is 13 amino acids long. Here the CDR3 reads CASSQDRRDTQYF. CDR3 DNA sequence: TGCGCCAGCAGCCAAGATCGGAGAGATACGCAGTATTTT.

The chain couples TRBV6-5 to TRBJ2-7; D is possibly TRBD1 (5 bases). This CDR3 region has 13 residues. Germline V CDR1 and CDR2: MNHEY, SVGAGI. V dropped 2 bases and J dropped 5 bases, with 10 bases sitting between them. The CDR3 nucleotides read TGTGCCAGCAGTTACAGGGGTGAACACGAGCAGTACTTC. This encodes CASSYRGEHEQYF.

The chain has TRBV3-1 and TRBJ2-7; D assignment may be TRBD1 or TRBD2 (5 bases each). V lost 1 base and J lost 3, with 19 bases in between. The CDR3 extends over 17 amino acids. CDR1 and CDR2 from the germline V gene are LGHDT and YNNKEL (reference sequence). The CDR3 is CASSQVHDSGELYEQYF. The CDR3 DNA is TGTGCCAGCAGCCAAGTACACGACAGTGGGGAGCTCTACGAGCAGTACTTC.

By sample share, this clonotype is medium-sized (0.01 to 0.1%). The V call is TRBV7-8, the J call TRBJ2-3; 8 bases align to TRBD1. The CDR3 is 15 residues long. The germline V gene encodes CDR1 SGHVS and CDR2 FQNEAQ. V shed 5 bases and J 0 bases; nucleotides not matched to a gene: 4. As DNA, the CDR3 is TGTGCCAGCAGCCTTGGACAGGGTAGCACAGATACGCAGTATTTT. It codes for CASSLGQGSTDTQYF.

There are a few counts of this clonotype. The chain uses TRBV6-6 and TRBJ1-2; D call uncertain. V lost 6 bases and J 4 bases, leaving 12 bases between the germline ends. The CDR3 spans 13 residues. Germline CDR1 is MNHNY and CDR2 is SVGAGI (reference sequence). The CDR3 loop is CASRTDGLYGYTF. The CDR3 DNA follows: TGTGCCAGCAGAACAGACGGCCTCTATGGCTACACCTTC.

In its sample, this clonotype was seen a few times. The chain carries TRBV7-2 and TRBJ2-1; D may be TRBD1 or TRBD2 (5 bases each). The CDR3 length is 15 residues. Between the trimmed V and J ends, which lost 4 bases and 7 bases, there was a span of 17 bases. Germline values: CDR1 SGHTA, CDR2 FQGNSA. Here the CDR3 reads CASSSTPGRINEQFF. As DNA, the CDR3 is TGTGCCAGCAGCTCAACGCCGGGACGGATTAATGAGCAGTTCTTC.

The gene calls are TRBV4-3 and TRBJ1-2; D unresolved. V shed 4 bases and J shed 8 bases, with 17 bases lying between them. Germline lookup yields CDR1 LGHNA and CDR2 YSLEER. This CDR3 is built from 14 residues. CDR3 coding DNA: TGCGCCAGCAGCCGATCCGATGCGCTTCGCGGCTACACCTTC. It codes for CASSRSDALRGYTF.

This clonotype was observed many times. The gene calls are TRBV7-6 and TRBJ2-5; 7 bases fit TRBD2. The CDR3 extends over 16 amino acids. The ends lost 1 base at V and 1 base at J; junction bases unmatched: 6. The V gene's germline CDR1 is SGHVS and CDR2 FNYEAQ. CDR3 DNA sequence: TGTGCCAGCAGCTTAGGGGAGGGAACCCCCCAAGAGACCCAGTACTTC. Encoded protein: CASSLGEGTPQETQYF.

J is TRBJ1-1 and V is TRBV7-8; tentative D call: TRBD1 (6 bases). CDR3 length: 16 amino acids. The germline V gene has CDR1 SGHVS and CDR2 FQNEAQ. The V end lost 5 bases, the J end lost 4 bases, and 20 bases lay between the germline ends. The CDR3 DNA sequence: TGTGCCAGCAGCCGGTGGGGGGCGCTTAGTGGCACTGAAGCTTTCTTT. Protein sequence: CASSRWGALSGTEAFF.

This chain connects TRBV7-2 to TRBJ2-7; 7 nucleotides agree with TRBD1. The CDR3 has 15 residues. V lost 5 bases and J lost 3; bases outside the gene matches: 10. Germline CDR1 SGHTA, CDR2 FQGNSA. CDR3 amino acids: CASSTTRQGNYEQYF. Here the CDR3 DNA reads TGTGCCAGCAGCACGACCCGACAGGGAAACTACGAGCAGTACTTC.

V usage is TRBV30 and J usage is TRBJ1-1; weak D call: TRBD1 (5 bases). Germline CDR1 and CDR2: GTSNPN and SVGIG (reference sequence). V gave up 4 bases and J gave up 11 bases, with 14 bases separating them. There are 11 residues in the CDR3. The CDR3 DNA is TGTGCCTGGAACGCTGGGACCAGTGCTTTCTTT. It translates to CAWNAGTSAFF.

The gene calls are TRBV10-2 and TRBJ1-5, with D unclear. V was cut by 5 bases and J by 4 bases, with 6 bases left in between. Germline-derived CDR1 and CDR2 are WSHSY and SAAADI. The CDR3 sequence is 12 residues long. The CDR3 nucleotides read TGCGCCAGCAGTACGAGGAATCAGCCCCAGCATTTT. Its protein product is CASSTRNQPQHF.

This clonotype was observed a few times. The chain joins TRBV6-6 to TRBJ2-3; D may be TRBD1 or TRBD2 (5 bases each). Germline V CDR1 and CDR2: MNHNY, SVGAGI (reference sequence). This CDR3 has 15 amino acids. The germline V and J ends were trimmed by 5 bases and 4 bases, with 16 bases remaining between them. CDR3 sequence (DNA): TGTGCCAGCAGTCCCTCTGGGGGTTTCGCAGATACGCAGTATTTT. Protein: CASSPSGGFADTQYF.

This clonotype has only a few counts. V and J are TRBV6-6 and TRBJ2-7; no firm D call. CDR1 MNHNY and CDR2 SVGAGI come from the germline V gene (reference sequence). The CDR3 runs to 13 residues. V shed 6 bases and J shed 2 bases, with 11 bases lying between them. The CDR3 reads CASRNSDTYEQYV. CDR3 DNA: TGTGCCAGCAGAAACAGCGATACCTACGAGCAGTACGTC.

The chain employs TRBV20-1 and TRBJ1-4; TRBD1 agrees at 10 bases. V shed 3 bases, J shed 5 bases, and the junction held 3 bases outside the gene matches. Per germline, CDR1 DFQATT and CDR2 SNEGSKA (reference sequence). This CDR3 has 14 residues. In DNA, the CDR3 is TGCAGTGCTAGGCGACAGGGGGCGAATGAAAAACTGTTTTTT. Its translation: CSARRQGANEKLFF.

This clonotype was counted between two and nine times. This chain connects TRBV9 to TRBJ2-1, with D maybe TRBD2 (6 bases). Trimming stripped 0 bases from V and 1 base from J, with 8 bases between. This CDR3 comprises 15 residues. In germline, CDR1 is SGDLS, CDR2 YYNGEE. CDR3 residues: CASSVVRGSYNEQFF. As DNA, the CDR3 is TGTGCCAGCAGCGTAGTGCGGGGTTCCTACAATGAGCAGTTCTTC.

This clonotype was observed a handful of times. This chain connects TRBV7-9 to TRBJ2-5; D is possibly TRBD2 (5 bases). Germline V gene lookup returns CDR1 SEHNR and CDR2 FQNEAQ (reference sequence). V was clipped by 11 bases and J by 4 bases, with 17 bases between them. The CDR3 loop spans 13 amino acids. For the CDR3, the DNA is TGTGCCTCCAGGAGAGGGCTAGCAGAGACCCAGTACTTC. It encodes CASRRGLAETQYF.

This clonotype was seen a few times. The CDR3 DNA reads as TGCGCCAGCAGCCCCCAGGGACAGATTGGCTATGGCTACACCTTC. This codes for CASSPQGQIGYGYTF. The chain uses TRBV5-1 and TRBJ1-2; 7 bases map to TRBD1. Germline V gene lookup returns CDR1 SGHRS and CDR2 YFSETQ. CDR3 length: 15 amino acids. After removal of 4 bases from V and 4 bases from J, the junction contained 10 bases not matched to a gene.

V gene TRBV24-1 combines with J gene TRBJ2-3, with a possible D match to TRBD2 (6 bases). Per germline, CDR1 KGHDR and CDR2 SFDVKD. CDR3 size: 15 residues. Trimming took off 4 bases at V and 4 bases at J, with 14 bases between the two ends. CDR3 sequence: CATSDAGQGADTQYF. CDR3 nucleotide sequence: TGTGCCACCAGTGACGCGGGGCAGGGAGCAGATACGCAGTATTTT.

The chain employs TRBV20-1 and TRBJ2-7; 8 positions agree with TRBD2. V lost 1 base to trimming and J lost 3 bases; unmatched junction nucleotides: 11. CDR1 is DFQATT, CDR2 SNEGSKA, per germline (reference sequence). The CDR3 runs to 16 residues. This CDR3 reads CSARVAGGPSNYEQYF. The CDR3 nucleotides are TGCAGTGCTAGAGTTGCGGGGGGCCCTTCAAACTACGAGCAGTACTTC.

There are a few counts of this clonotype. The chain employs TRBV5-6 and TRBJ2-7; 7 bases match TRBD2. V was pared by 0 bases and J by 4 bases, with 7 bases of the junction left unmatched. CDR3 length: 15 residues. From germline, CDR1 is SGHDT and CDR2 YYEEEE. Written as DNA, the CDR3 is TGTGCCAGCAGCTTGGCCGGTTCAGCGGGGTACGAGCAGTACGTC. It specifies CASSLAGSAGYEQYV.

This clonotype was counted at least ten times. The chain has TRBV6-5 and TRBJ2-7; D is possibly TRBD2 (6 bases). Trimming took 5 bases from V and 1 from J, leaving 12 bases between them. Germline CDR1 reads MNHEY; CDR2 reads SVGAGI. The CDR3 spans 14 residues. The CDR3 coding sequence is TGTGCCAGCAGTATCCGTGCGGGGTCCTACGAGCAGTACTTC. This translates into CASSIRAGSYEQYF.

There are a few counts of this clonotype. CDR3 sequence (DNA): TGTGCCAGCAGTTTGACTAGCGGTCTCGAGCAGTACGTC. It specifies CASSLTSGLEQYV. The rearrangement joins TRBV12-3 or TRBV12-4 to TRBJ2-7, with 9 nucleotides matching TRBD2. The CDR3 totals 13 residues. The V and J ends lost 3 bases and 6 bases, in that order; junction bases with no gene match: 3.

The rearrangement uses TRBV7-2 and TRBJ1-2; D ambiguous. Germline V CDR1 and CDR2: SGHTA, FQGNSA. The length of the CDR3 is 13 residues. Trimming shortened V by 3 bases and J by 4 bases, and 9 bases separated the two germline ends. The CDR3 coding sequence is TGTGCCAGCAGCTTCGGAACAACCTATGGCTACACCTTC. Translation: CASSFGTTYGYTF.

This clonotype was observed a few times. Here the CDR3 reads CASSPHPGLQADTQYF. CDR3 DNA sequence: TGTGCCAGCAGCCCCCACCCGGGACTGCAAGCAGATACGCAGTATTTT. The V and J genes are TRBV7-3 and TRBJ2-3; the D gene is possibly TRBD2 (6 bases). CDR1 is SGHTA and CDR2 is FQGTGA in the germline V gene. CDR3 length: 16 amino acids. V dropped 5 bases and J dropped 4 bases, with 19 bases sitting between them.

V and J are TRBV11-1 and TRBJ1-1; the D is unclear. V shed 8 bases and J shed 1 base, with 8 bases lying between them. Germline V CDR1 and CDR2: SGHAT, FQDESV (reference sequence). This CDR3 is built from 12 residues. CDR3: CASVPQNTEAFF. CDR3 in DNA: TGTGCCAGCGTCCCGCAGAACACTGAAGCTTTCTTT.

This clonotype turned up a few times. This chain connects TRBV18 to TRBJ1-4, with 9 bases aligning to TRBD1. After removal of 4 bases from V and 6 bases from J, the junction contained 6 bases not matched to a gene. The length of the CDR3 is 15 residues. Looked up from germline, CDR1 is KGHSH and CDR2 is LQKENI. The CDR3, as DNA: TGTGCCAGCTCACGAACCGGGACAGGGCATGAAAAACTGTTTTTT. It translates to CASSRTGTGHEKLFF.

This clonotype was detected a few times. This chain links TRBV25-1 with TRBJ1-1; 8 nucleotides line up with TRBD1. The CDR3 is made up of 15 amino acids. Trimming took 3 bases from V and 3 from J; bases not matched to a gene: 6. The germline gives CDR1 MGHDK, CDR2 SYGVNS. CDR3 sequence reads: CASSDTGTGDTEAFF. The CDR3 coding sequence is TGTGCCAGCAGTGACACCGGGACAGGAGACACTGAAGCTTTCTTT.